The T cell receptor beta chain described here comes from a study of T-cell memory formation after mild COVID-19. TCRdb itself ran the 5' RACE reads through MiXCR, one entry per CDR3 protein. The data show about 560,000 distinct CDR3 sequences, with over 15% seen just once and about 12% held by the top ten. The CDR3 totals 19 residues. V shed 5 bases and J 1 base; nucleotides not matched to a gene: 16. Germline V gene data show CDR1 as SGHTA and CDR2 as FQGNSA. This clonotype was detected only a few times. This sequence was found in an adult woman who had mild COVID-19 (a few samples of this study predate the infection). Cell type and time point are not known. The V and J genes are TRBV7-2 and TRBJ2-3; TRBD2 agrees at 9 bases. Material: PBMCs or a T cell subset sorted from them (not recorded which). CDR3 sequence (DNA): TGTGCCAGCAGCCCCCGGGGGAAGCGGGGGGCTTACGGCACAGATACGCAGTATTTT. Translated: CASSPRGKRGAYGTDTQYF.